Only a few counts were recorded for the clone carrying this TCR beta chain. Its antigen remains unidentified. This sample stems from a study of type 1 regulatory T cells. Deletions cut 7 bases from V and 7 bases from J, with 16 bases between. CDR1 MNHNS and CDR2 SASEGT come from the germline V gene. The CDR3 is 13 amino acids. Each CDR3 protein is one row after TCRdb ran MiXCR on the reads. This table has tens of thousands of distinct CDR3 sequences, around 62% appearing once. The sample consisted of cultured non-Tr1 T cells, either the whole culture or a sorted T cell fraction (not recorded which). This receptor was obtained from a human donor in good health. This rearrangement joins TRBV6-1 to TRBJ1-2, with D perhaps matching TRBD1 (5 bases). The CDR3 sequence: CASNVVVGGGYTF. For the CDR3, the DNA is TGTGCCAGCAACGTAGTGGTCGGGGGTGGCTACACCTTC.